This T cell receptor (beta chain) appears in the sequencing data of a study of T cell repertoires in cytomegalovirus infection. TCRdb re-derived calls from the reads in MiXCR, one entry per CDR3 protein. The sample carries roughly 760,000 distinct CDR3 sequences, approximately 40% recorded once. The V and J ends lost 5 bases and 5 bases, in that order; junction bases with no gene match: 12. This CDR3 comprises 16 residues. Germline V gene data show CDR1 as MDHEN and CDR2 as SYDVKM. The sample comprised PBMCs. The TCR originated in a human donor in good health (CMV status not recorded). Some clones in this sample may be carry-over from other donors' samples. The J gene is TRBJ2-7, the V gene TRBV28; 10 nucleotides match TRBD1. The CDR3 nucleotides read TGTGCCAGCAGTACTACGACAGGGGGCGCGGACCACGAGCAGTACTTC. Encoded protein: CASSTTTGGADHEQYF. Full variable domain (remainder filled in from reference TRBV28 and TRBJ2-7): DVKVTQSSRYLVKRTGEKVFLECVQDMDHENMFWYRQDPGLGLRLIYFSYDVKMKEKGDIPEGYSVSREKKERFSLILESASTNQTSMYLCASSTTTGGADHEQYFGPGTRLTVT.